This is a list of T cell receptor beta chains from one sample in a study of shared clonotypes between healthy human individuals. Some clones are missing from TCRdb's copy, which holds only in-frame ones; the method was immunoSEQ multiplex PCR. The sample shows hundreds of thousands of clones, around 97% of them seen only once. The sample consisted of naive CD4+ T cells sorted from blood. The receptors were sampled from a woman aged 30 to 39 in good health. Both conserved end residues are part of each CDR3. A D gene is named only where the DNA matches it firmly. Clone size is shown for a subset of rows, as once, few, many or a class of expanded clone.

j_call d_call v_call clone_size cdr3_nt cdr3_aa
TRBJ2-5 NA TRBV21-1 once TGTGCCAGCAGCAAAGGGATTCGGACGGATGACCAAGAGACCCAGTACTTC CASSKGIRTDDQETQYF
TRBJ1-4 TRBD1 TRBV4-1 NA TGCGCCAGCAGCCAAGCGTGGGACAGGGCTGAAAAACTGTTTTTT CASSQAWDRAEKLFF
TRBJ2-7 NA TRBV28 NA TGTGCCAGCACCCCGAGGGCCGCACTAGTCGAGCAGTACTTC CASTPRAALVEQYF
TRBJ1-2 NA TRBV29-1 NA TGCAGCGTTGACAGAGGGTATGGCTACACCTTC CSVDRGYGYTF
TRBJ2-1 NA TRBV7-8 NA TGTGCCAGCAGCTCGAGTTGGGGAGAGCAGTTCTTC CASSSSWGEQFF
TRBJ1-1 TRBD1 TRBV30 NA TGTGCCTGGAGTGGACAGGGGGCATTTTACGCTTTCTTT CAWSGQGAFYAFF
TRBJ1-3 NA TRBV12-1 NA TGTGCCAGCAGCTTTGCGCGCCAACAGGGGGGGGGCGCTGGGGTACGTGGAAACACCATATATTTT CASSFARQQGGGAGVRGNTIYF
TRBJ1-1 NA TRBV2 NA TGTGCCAGCAGTGTTGAGGACGGCATGTTGGGAGCTTTCTTT CASSVEDGMLGAFF
TRBJ2-5 TRBD2 TRBV19 NA TGTGCCAGTAGCAGCCTAGCGGGGGATCAAGAGACCCAGTACTTC CASSSLAGDQETQYF
TRBJ2-3 TRBD2 TRBV7-6 NA TGTGCCAGCAGCGACGGAGCGGGGGGCACAGATACGCAGTATTTT CASSDGAGGTDTQYF
TRBJ2-7 TRBD2 TRBV14 NA TGTGCCAGCAGCCAAGACATCGGGGGACTAGCGGGGGCACAGAGCTCCTACGAGCAGTACTTC CASSQDIGGLAGAQSSYEQYF
TRBJ2-5 NA TRBV6-5 NA TGTGCCAGCAGCAGGACAGTCAGGGAGACCCAGTACTTC CASSRTVRETQYF
TRBJ2-7 TRBD1 TRBV9 once TGTGCCAGCAGCGTATACGGGTTAGGGGACAGGGGGTTTAGCAGTTTCTACGAGCAGTACTTC CASSVYGLGDRGFSSFYEQYF
TRBJ2-1 TRBD1 TRBV19 NA TGTGCCAGTAGAAGGGACAGGGGACAAAATGAGCAGTTCTTC CASRRDRGQNEQFF
TRBJ2-5 TRBD1 TRBV28 NA TGTGCCAGCAGTTTCGGGACAGGGATGGAGACCCAGTACTTC CASSFGTGMETQYF
TRBJ1-1 TRBD1 TRBV19 NA TGTGCCAGTAGTACCTGGGGACAGGGGGACACTGAAGCTTTCTTT CASSTWGQGDTEAFF
TRBJ2-1 TRBD2 TRBV19 once TGTGCCAGTAGTACCTACTCTAGCGGGAAGGGGTATGAGCAGTTCTTC CASSTYSSGKGYEQFF
TRBJ2-2 TRBD2 TRBV19 NA TGTGCCAGTAGAGACCTAGCGGGATACACCGGGGAGCTGTTTTTT CASRDLAGYTGELFF
TRBJ2-1 NA TRBV5-5 NA TGTGCCAGCAGCTTTCTTGGTTTCTTC CASSFLGFF
TRBJ2-7 TRBD1 TRBV19 NA TGTGCCAGTAGTGAGCAGACAGGGAACGAGCAGTACTTC CASSEQTGNEQYF
TRBJ2-1 NA TRBV5-6 once TGTGCCAGCAGCTTGGTTTCCCAACTCGACAATGAGCAGTTCTTC CASSLVSQLDNEQFF
TRBJ1-4 NA TRBV4-2 NA TGTGCCAGCAGCCAAGAGTTCAACAGTGAAAAACTGTTTTTT CASSQEFNSEKLFF
TRBJ2-7 TRBD2 TRBV7-8 NA TGTGCCAGCAGCCTCGGACTAGCCACCATGTGGGAGCAGTACTTC CASSLGLATMWEQYF
TRBJ2-7 NA TRBV28 NA TGTGCCAGCAGTTTTGTGGTAGGAGCGAAGAGCTCCTACGAGCAGTACTTC CASSFVVGAKSSYEQYF
TRBJ2-1 NA TRBV9 once TGTGCCAGCAGCGTAGGGGGTGGTAATGAGCAGTTCTTC CASSVGGGNEQFF
TRBJ1-5 TRBD1 TRBV19 NA TGTGCCAGTAGTATTACAGGGGGGGGGAACAATCAGCCCCAGCATTTT CASSITGGGNNQPQHF
TRBJ1-3 NA TRBV4-1 NA TGCGCCAGCAGCCATGTTTACTCTGGAAACACCATATATTTT CASSHVYSGNTIYF
TRBJ2-1 NA TRBV9 NA TGTGCCAGCAGCTCAACGGAAGGGCAAAAAAGCTCCTACAATGAGCAGTTCTTC CASSSTEGQKSSYNEQFF
TRBJ2-2 TRBD2 TRBV10-1 NA TGCGCCAGCAGTGACGAGCGGGAGGGAGACGGGGAGCTGTTTTTT CASSDEREGDGELFF
TRBJ1-5 NA TRBV6-6 NA TGTGCCAGCGAACAGGGCGGGTTGGGGCAGCCCCAGCATTTT CASEQGGLGQPQHF
TRBJ2-1 NA TRBV7-9 NA TGTGCCAGCAGCCGCCTACAGGGCGGTGAGCAGTTCTTC CASSRLQGGEQFF
TRBJ2-5 NA TRBV6-5 NA TGTGCCAGCAGTTCTCGACCGCCCCAAGAGACCCAGTACTTC CASSSRPPQETQYF
TRBJ1-1 NA TRBV19 NA TGTGCCAGTAATTCCCCCGGCGCAGCTAACACTGAAGCTTTCTTT CASNSPGAANTEAFF
TRBJ1-6 NA TRBV19 NA TGTGCCAGTAGGCGGGATAATTCACCCCTCCACTTT CASRRDNSPLHF
TRBJ2-2 TRBD2 TRBV29-1 NA TGCAGCGTTATCCCGGGACTAGCATCGTCCGGGGAGCTGTTTTTT CSVIPGLASSGELFF
TRBJ2-7 NA TRBV7-9 NA TGTGCCAGCAGTAAAGTTCTAGGGGCTGAGCAGTACTTC CASSKVLGAEQYF
TRBJ2-3 TRBD2 TRBV7-2 NA TGTGCCAGCAGCTTAGCGCTAGCGGGAGGGGCAGATACGCAGTATTTT CASSLALAGGADTQYF